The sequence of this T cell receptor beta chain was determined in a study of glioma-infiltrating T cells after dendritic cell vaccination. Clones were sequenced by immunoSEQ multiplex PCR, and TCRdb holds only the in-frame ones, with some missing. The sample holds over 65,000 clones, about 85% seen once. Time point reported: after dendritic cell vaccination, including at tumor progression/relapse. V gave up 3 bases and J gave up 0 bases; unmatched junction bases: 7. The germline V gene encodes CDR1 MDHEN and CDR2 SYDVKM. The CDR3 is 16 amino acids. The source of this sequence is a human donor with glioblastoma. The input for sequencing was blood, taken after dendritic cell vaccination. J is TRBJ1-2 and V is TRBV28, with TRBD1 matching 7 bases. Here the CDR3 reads CASSLRGTAANYGYTF. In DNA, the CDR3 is TGTGCCAGCAGTTTGAGGGGGACAGCCGCTAACTATGGCTACACCTTC.